What follows are 6 T cell receptor beta chains derived from one specimen sequenced in a study of T cell responses to AZD1222 COVID-19 vaccine. Produced via immunoSEQ multiplex PCR; TCRdb's table is partial and in-frame only. The data contain over 150,000 clones, 85% to 90% of them seen just once; the ten biggest clones take up approximately 7.2%. The material was peripheral blood, obtained on day 0 of AZD1222 vaccination. The source of these receptors is an adult in good health.

The V gene is TRBV27, the J gene TRBJ1-5, with D tentatively TRBD1 (6 bases). The CDR3 extends over 17 amino acids. Germline-derived CDR1 and CDR2 are MNHEY and SMNVEV (reference sequence). Trimming left V 6 bases short and J 2 bases short, with 20 bases between. CDR3 region: CASRPRWGAIGNQPQHF. The CDR3 DNA sequence: TGTGCCAGCAGGCCGAGGTGGGGGGCAATCGGCAATCAGCCCCAGCATTTT.

This clone was seen a single time. V is TRBV4-1 and J is TRBJ2-5; 16 nucleotides match TRBD2. Germline CDR1 MGHRA, CDR2 YSYEKL. Losses at the gene ends were 2 bases for V and 2 bases for J; bases not matched to a gene: 5. The CDR3 consists of 18 residues. The DNA of the CDR3 is TGCGCCAGCAGCCAATGGGGACTAGCGGGGGGGCGTCAAGAGACCCAGTACTTC. It specifies CASSQWGLAGGRQETQYF.

The chain is built from TRBV4-1 and TRBJ1-5, with 10 bases fitting TRBD1. V was pared by 4 bases and J by 4 bases, with 7 bases of the junction left unmatched. This CDR3 has 16 residues. The germline CDR1 and CDR2 sequences are MGHRA and YSYEKL. The CDR3 sequence: CASSRAWDRGNQPQHF. The CDR3 nucleotides are TGCGCCAGCAGCCGCGCCTGGGACAGGGGAAATCAGCCCCAGCATTTT.

The chain couples TRBV9 to TRBJ2-5; D remains unclear. Germline CDR1 reads SGDLS; CDR2 reads YYNGEE. The length of the CDR3 is 12 residues. Trimming took 3 bases from V and 1 from J, leaving 4 bases between them. In DNA, the CDR3 is TGTGCCAGCAGCGGCATCCAAGAGACCCAGTACTTC. This translates into CASSGIQETQYF.

The CDR3 sequence: CASSLGPGGYTEAFF. For the CDR3, the DNA is TGTGCCAGCAGCTTAGGTCCAGGGGGTTACACTGAAGCTTTCTTT. This sequence joins TRBV7-2 and TRBJ1-1, with TRBD1 matching 7 bases. This CDR3 spans 15 amino acids. The V and J ends lost 1 base and 3 bases, in that order; junction bases with no gene match: 5. Germline V gene data show CDR1 as SGHTA and CDR2 as FQGNSA.

The chain couples TRBV19 to TRBJ2-2, with no clear D. The CDR3 contains 13 residues. V was shortened by 7 bases and J by 0 bases, with 6 bases between the two germline ends. Germline CDR1 reads LNHDA; CDR2 reads SQIVND (reference sequence). The CDR3 is CASTQPNTGELFF. The CDR3, as DNA: TGTGCCAGTACTCAACCGAACACCGGGGAGCTGTTTTTT.